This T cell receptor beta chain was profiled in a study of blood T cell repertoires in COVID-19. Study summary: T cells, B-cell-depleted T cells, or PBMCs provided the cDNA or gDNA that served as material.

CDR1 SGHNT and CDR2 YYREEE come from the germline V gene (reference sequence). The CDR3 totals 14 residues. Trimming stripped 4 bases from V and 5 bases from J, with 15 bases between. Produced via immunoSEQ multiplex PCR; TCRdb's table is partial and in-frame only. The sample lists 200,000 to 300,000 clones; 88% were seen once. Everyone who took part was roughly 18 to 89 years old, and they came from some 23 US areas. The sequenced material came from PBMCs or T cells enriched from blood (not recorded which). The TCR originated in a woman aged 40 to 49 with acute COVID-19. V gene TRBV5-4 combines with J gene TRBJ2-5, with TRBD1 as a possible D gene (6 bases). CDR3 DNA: TGTGCCAGCAGCCGCAGGGGTCAATACGAGACCCAGTACTTC. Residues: CASSRRGQYETQYF.